The rows below give T cell receptor beta chains drawn from one sample of a study of T cell changes during pregnancy in multiple sclerosis. Sequenced by immunoSEQ multiplex PCR; TCRdb stores in-frame clones only, minus some. The profile shows fewer than 90,000 clones, roughly 93% of them singletons. The material sequenced was peripheral blood, taken in the third trimester of pregnancy. These receptor sequences come from a female donor in good health, enrolled as a control in a pregnancy study. CDR3s include the opening cysteine and the closing phenylalanine or tryptophan. D genes are given only for firm matches. Where a row states a size, it is once, few, many or the class of an expanded clone; other rows omit it.

clone size: NA
V gene: TRBV28
J gene: TRBJ2-3
D gene: NA
CDR3 protein: CASSLTEPAQYF
CDR3 DNA: TGTGCCAGCAGTCTCACAGAACCTGCGCAGTATTTT

clone size: NA
V gene: TRBV27
J gene: TRBJ2-1
D gene: TRBD1
CDR3 protein: CASSSVYLTGGDYNEQFF
CDR3 DNA: TGTGCCAGCAGTTCGGTTTATCTGACAGGGGGCGATTACAATGAGCAGTTCTTC

clone size: NA
V gene: TRBV7-2
J gene: TRBJ1-2
D gene: TRBD1
CDR3 protein: CASSPGQGSGYTF
CDR3 DNA: TGTGCCAGCAGCCCTGGACAGGGGTCTGGCTACACCTTC

clone size: few
V gene: TRBV28
J gene: TRBJ2-7
D gene: NA
CDR3 protein: CASGYSGSYEQYF
CDR3 DNA: TGTGCCAGCGGTTATAGCGGTTCCTACGAGCAGTACTTC

clone size: NA
V gene: TRBV6-6
J gene: TRBJ2-1
D gene: TRBD1
CDR3 protein: CASSFETGAGQFF
CDR3 DNA: TGTGCCAGCAGTTTCGAGACAGGGGCGGGGCAGTTCTTC

clone size: NA
V gene: TRBV10-1
J gene: TRBJ2-7
D gene: NA
CDR3 protein: CASRIRQRCYEQYF
CDR3 DNA: TGCGCCAGCAGGATCCGACAGCGTTGCTACGAGCAGTACTTC

clone size: NA
V gene: TRBV19
J gene: TRBJ2-3
D gene: TRBD1
CDR3 protein: CASRNRGTPGDTQYF
CDR3 DNA: TGTGCCAGTAGAAACAGGGGGACCCCTGGAGATACGCAGTATTTT

clone size: NA
V gene: TRBV7-6
J gene: TRBJ1-3
D gene: NA
CDR3 protein: CASSEGPGSGNTIYF
CDR3 DNA: TGTGCCAGCAGCGAGGGCCCAGGCTCTGGAAACACCATATATTTT

clone size: NA
V gene: TRBV25-1
J gene: TRBJ2-7
D gene: TRBD1
CDR3 protein: CASSEDRGRYEQYF
CDR3 DNA: TGTGCCAGCAGTGAGGACAGGGGGCGATACGAGCAGTACTTC

clone size: NA
V gene: TRBV2
J gene: TRBJ2-1
D gene: NA
CDR3 protein: CASQPRSSYNEQFF
CDR3 DNA: TGTGCCAGCCAGCCGAGGAGCTCCTACAATGAGCAGTTCTTC

clone size: NA
V gene: TRBV5-1
J gene: TRBJ2-3
D gene: TRBD1
CDR3 protein: CASSSQGADTQYF
CDR3 DNA: TGCGCCAGCAGCTCACAGGGGGCAGATACGCAGTATTTT

clone size: NA
V gene: TRBV30
J gene: TRBJ2-7
D gene: TRBD1
CDR3 protein: CAWSALFDRGNYEQYF
CDR3 DNA: TGTGCCTGGAGTGCCCTCTTCGACAGGGGCAACTACGAGCAGTACTTC

clone size: NA
V gene: TRBV4-1
J gene: TRBJ2-7
D gene: NA
CDR3 protein: CASSQRWAGSGYEQYF
CDR3 DNA: TGCGCCAGCAGCCAGAGGTGGGCCGGGAGTGGCTACGAGCAGTACTTC

clone size: NA
V gene: TRBV10-3
J gene: TRBJ1-5
D gene: NA
CDR3 protein: CAISDGYRADQPQHF
CDR3 DNA: TGTGCCATCAGTGACGGGTACAGGGCTGATCAGCCCCAGCATTTT

clone size: NA
V gene: TRBV7-2
J gene: TRBJ1-5
D gene: NA
CDR3 protein: CASSLTSLGRNQPQHF
CDR3 DNA: TGTGCCAGCAGCTTAACCTCTCTGGGCAGAAATCAGCCCCAGCATTTT

clone size: NA
V gene: TRBV4-1
J gene: TRBJ2-1
D gene: TRBD1
CDR3 protein: CASSQGLRGGRPNEQFF
CDR3 DNA: TGCGCCAGCAGCCAAGGCCTCCGAGGGGGCAGGCCCAATGAGCAGTTCTTC

clone size: NA
V gene: TRBV27
J gene: TRBJ2-5
D gene: TRBD2
CDR3 protein: CASSWGSGRAEETQYF
CDR3 DNA: TGTGCCAGCAGTTGGGGTAGCGGGAGGGCCGAGGAGACCCAGTACTTC

clone size: NA
V gene: TRBV25-1
J gene: TRBJ1-1
D gene: NA
CDR3 protein: CASRAGPSNTEAFF
CDR3 DNA: TGTGCCAGCAGGGCAGGGCCTTCTAACACTGAAGCTTTCTTT

clone size: NA
V gene: TRBV7-8
J gene: TRBJ2-7
D gene: NA
CDR3 protein: CASSLAGREGEQYF
CDR3 DNA: TGTGCCAGCAGCTTAGCCGGGAGAGAGGGCGAGCAGTACTTC

clone size: NA
V gene: TRBV19
J gene: TRBJ2-7
D gene: TRBD2
CDR3 protein: CASSSWGAGGPGPYEQYF
CDR3 DNA: TGTGCCAGTAGTAGTTGGGGGGCGGGAGGGCCGGGACCCTACGAGCAGTACTTC

clone size: once
V gene: TRBV6-1
J gene: TRBJ2-1
D gene: TRBD1
CDR3 protein: CASSRRTGSGNEQFF
CDR3 DNA: TGTGCCAGCAGCCGCAGGACAGGGAGTGGGAATGAGCAGTTCTTC

clone size: NA
V gene: TRBV7-9
J gene: TRBJ2-7
D gene: TRBD1
CDR3 protein: CASSPDRGPYEQYF
CDR3 DNA: TGTGCCAGCAGCCCAGACAGGGGACCCTACGAGCAGTACTTC

clone size: NA
V gene: TRBV5-1
J gene: TRBJ1-1
D gene: NA
CDR3 protein: CASTPFISGWGTEAFF
CDR3 DNA: TGCGCCAGCACCCCGTTTATATCAGGGTGGGGAACTGAAGCTTTCTTT

clone size: NA
V gene: TRBV6-4
J gene: TRBJ2-1
D gene: TRBD2
CDR3 protein: CASSDSTSGSNEQFF
CDR3 DNA: TGTGCCAGCAGTGACTCGACTAGCGGGAGCAATGAGCAGTTCTTC

clone size: NA
V gene: TRBV27
J gene: TRBJ2-7
D gene: NA
CDR3 protein: CASSLSPGSSIGEQYF
CDR3 DNA: TGTGCCAGCAGTTTATCCCCGGGTAGCTCAATAGGCGAGCAGTACTTC

clone size: NA
V gene: TRBV7-2
J gene: TRBJ1-2
D gene: NA
CDR3 protein: CASSLTHNYGYTF
CDR3 DNA: TGTGCCAGCAGCTTGACACATAACTATGGCTACACCTTC

clone size: once
V gene: TRBV4-1
J gene: TRBJ2-1
D gene: TRBD2
CDR3 protein: CASSQGLAGVYEQFF
CDR3 DNA: TGCGCCAGCAGCCAAGGACTAGCGGGAGTGTACGAGCAGTTCTTC

clone size: NA
V gene: TRBV11-2
J gene: TRBJ2-5
D gene: TRBD1
CDR3 protein: CASSRPGTGTGETQYF
CDR3 DNA: TGTGCCAGCAGCCGTCCCGGGACAGGGACTGGAGAGACCCAGTACTTC

clone size: NA
V gene: TRBV2
J gene: TRBJ1-2
D gene: NA
CDR3 protein: CASSGGVQGGYTF
CDR3 DNA: TGTGCCAGCAGTGGAGGGGTCCAGGGGGGCTACACCTTC

clone size: NA
V gene: TRBV9
J gene: TRBJ1-1
D gene: TRBD1
CDR3 protein: CASSPNRGITEAFF
CDR3 DNA: TGTGCCAGCAGCCCAAACAGGGGCATCACTGAAGCTTTCTTT

clone size: NA
V gene: TRBV19
J gene: TRBJ2-2
D gene: TRBD1
CDR3 protein: CASTTGGTNTGELFF
CDR3 DNA: TGTGCCAGTACCACAGGGGGCACGAACACCGGGGAGCTGTTTTTT

clone size: NA
V gene: TRBV4-1
J gene: TRBJ1-5
D gene: NA
CDR3 protein: CASSQDSGNQPQHF
CDR3 DNA: TGCGCCAGCAGCCAAGACTCAGGCAATCAGCCCCAGCATTTT